The 23 T cell receptor beta chains below were found in one sample sequenced in a study of cytomegalovirus exposure and HLA in healthy donors. Assay: immunoSEQ multiplex PCR; the TCRdb copy retains only in-frame clones and omits some. The sample carries about 110,000 clones, 88% recorded once. Sequencing input: PBMCs. The origin of the receptors is a young woman in good health and CMV-seropositive.

This clone appeared once. The CDR3 spells CASSIGPGNTEAFF. As DNA, the CDR3 is TGTGCCAGTAGTATAGGGCCGGGGAACACTGAAGCTTTCTTT. The rearrangement uses TRBV19 and TRBJ1-1; no firm D call. Per the germline V gene, CDR1 is LNHDA and CDR2 is SQIVND (reference sequence). This CDR3 contains 14 residues. Trimming pared 1 base from V and 1 base from J, leaving 7 bases between.

CDR3 protein: CASSLTRDRGRPEQFF. The CDR3 DNA reads as TGTGCCAGCTCACTGACCCGGGACAGGGGGCGCCCTGAGCAGTTCTTC. The chain joins TRBV18 to TRBJ2-1, with 12 bases fitting TRBD1. Germline values: CDR1 KGHSH, CDR2 LQKENI. This CDR3 has 16 residues. Losses at the gene ends were 4 bases for V and 9 bases for J; bases not matched to a gene: 10.

J is TRBJ1-1 and V is TRBV7-9, with 8 bases identical to TRBD1. Germline V gives CDR1 SEHNR, CDR2 FQNEAQ (reference sequence). The CDR3 covers 17 residues. The J segment lost 5 bases and the V segment lost 5 bases, leaving 16 bases of the junction unmatched. The DNA of the CDR3 is TGTGCCAGCAGCGGGTTGCAGGGGGCGCTGGGGTATACTGAAGCTTTCTTT. It specifies CASSGLQGALGYTEAFF.

The J gene is TRBJ2-1, the V gene TRBV27; D perhaps matches TRBD1 (6 bases). Trimming removed 6 bases from V and 4 bases from J, with 19 bases in between. Germline CDR1 MNHEY, CDR2 SMNVEV (reference sequence). This CDR3 is built from 16 residues. CDR3 sequence reads: CASSSWTEGIYNEQFF. The CDR3 DNA reads as TGTGCCAGCAGCTCCTGGACAGAGGGAATTTACAATGAGCAGTTCTTC.

J is TRBJ1-5 and V is TRBV6-1, with 10 bases fitting TRBD1. The length of the CDR3 is 14 residues. V was pared by 5 bases and J by 9 bases, with 7 bases of the junction left unmatched. Germline lookup yields CDR1 MNHNS and CDR2 SASEGT. The CDR3 here is CASSTGTGDWPQHF. The CDR3 DNA is TGTGCCAGCAGTACCGGGACAGGGGATTGGCCCCAGCATTTT.

This rearrangement joins TRBV6-5 to TRBJ2-7, with TRBD1 matching over 9 bases. The CDR3 length is 14 residues. V gave up 2 bases and J gave up 1 base; unmatched junction bases: 0. CDR1 MNHEY and CDR2 SVGAGI come from the germline V gene. The DNA for the CDR3 is TGTGCCAGCAGTTACGACAGGGGGTCCTACGAGCAGTACTTC. As protein: CASSYDRGSYEQYF.

CDR3 sequence reads: CASSPRLAYNEQFF. In DNA, the CDR3 is TGTGCCAGCAGCCCCAGACTAGCTTACAATGAGCAGTTCTTC. The chain has TRBV9 and TRBJ2-1; 7 bases fit TRBD2. Germline values: CDR1 SGDLS, CDR2 YYNGEE. This CDR3 contains 14 residues. V trimming: 4 bases; J trimming: 4 bases; junction bases outside the gene matches: 5.

The chain couples TRBV28 to TRBJ1-6; D gene ambiguous. CDR3 size: 14 residues. Deletions cut 3 bases from V and 6 bases from J, with 9 bases between. Per germline, CDR1 MDHEN and CDR2 SYDVKM. The CDR3 here is CASSLSGVNSPLHF. CDR3 DNA sequence: TGTGCCAGCAGTTTGTCCGGAGTTAATTCACCCCTCCACTTT. The complete variable domain, with remaining parts taken from reference TRBV28 and TRBJ1-6, reads DVKVTQSSRYLVKRTGEKVFLECVQDMDHENMFWYRQDPGLGLRLIYFSYDVKMKEKGDIPEGYSVSREKKERFSLILESASTNQTSMYLCASSLSGVNSPLHFGNGTRLTVT.

This clone was counted between two and nine times. The chain uses TRBV7-9 and TRBJ1-2; 7 nucleotides agree with TRBD1. CDR1 is SEHNR, CDR2 FQNEAQ, per germline (reference sequence). Trimming cost V 5 bases and J 8 bases; bases outside gene matches: 8. The CDR3 has 13 amino acids. CDR3 nucleotide sequence: TGTGCCAGCAGCACAAGCACAGGGGACGGCTACACCTTC. It codes for CASSTSTGDGYTF.

V and J are TRBV2 and TRBJ1-1; D gene uncertain. The V gene lost 4 bases and the J gene lost 4 bases, with 10 bases spanning the gap. CDR1 SNHLY and CDR2 FYNNEI come from the germline V gene. The CDR3 has 13 residues. CDR3 nucleotides: TGTGCCAGCAGTGGCAGTCCCGCCACTGAAGCTTTCTTT. It is translated as CASSGSPATEAFF. The variable domain in full, completed from reference TRBV2 and TRBJ1-1, reads EPEVTQTPSHQVTQMGQEVILRCVPISNHLYFYWYRQILGQKVEFLVSFYNNEISEKSEIFDDQFSVERPDGSNFTLKIRSTKLEDSAMYFCASSGSPATEAFFGQGTRLTVV.

V gene TRBV7-9 combines with J gene TRBJ2-3; 13 bases agree with TRBD2. CDR3 length: 17 residues. The J segment lost 6 bases and the V segment lost 0 bases, leaving 6 bases of the junction unmatched. In germline, CDR1 is SEHNR, CDR2 FQNEAQ (reference sequence). The CDR3 region is CASSLARLAGGGDTQYF. For the CDR3, the DNA is TGTGCCAGCAGCTTAGCGCGACTAGCGGGGGGTGGTGATACGCAGTATTTT. Full variable domain (outside the CDR3, taken from reference TRBV7-9 and TRBJ2-3): DTGVSQNPRHKITKRGQNVTFRCDPISEHNRLYWYRQTLGQGPEFLTYFQNEAQLEKSRLLSDRFSAERPKGSFSTLEIQRTEQGDSAMYLCASSLARLAGGGDTQYFGPGTRLTVL.

The chain joins TRBV6-1 to TRBJ2-6, with 10 bases that match TRBD2. Germline values: CDR1 MNHNS, CDR2 SASEGT. CDR3 length: 18 amino acids. V lost 4 bases and J lost 0; bases outside the gene matches: 6. For the CDR3, the DNA is TGTGCCAGCAGTGGCCTAGCGGGGGCCAACTCTGGGGCCAACGTCCTGACTTTC. This sequence encodes CASSGLAGANSGANVLTF.

CDR3 DNA sequence: TGTGCCAGCAGCAATCCCGGGACAGCTTACGGGGGTGGCTACACCTTC. Translated, it gives CASSNPGTAYGGGYTF. The chain has TRBV5-4 and TRBJ1-2; 7 bases are shared with TRBD1. This CDR3 contains 16 residues. CDR1 is SGHNT, CDR2 YYREEE, per germline (reference sequence). V gave up 4 bases and J gave up 7 bases; unmatched junction bases: 16.

The gene calls are TRBV10-2 and TRBJ1-2; D is undetermined. The CDR3 contains 13 residues. V was shortened by 5 bases and J by 3 bases, with 10 bases between the two germline ends. CDR1 and CDR2 (germline): WSHSY, SAAADI. The CDR3 loop reads CASSSWGDYGYTF. The CDR3, as DNA: TGCGCCAGCAGTTCGTGGGGAGACTATGGCTACACCTTC.

Notes on this clone: The same CDR3 can be traced to other DNA sequences in this sample. V and J are TRBV6-6 and TRBJ1-5, with TRBD1 matching over 7 bases. With 6 bases clipped from V and 2 bases from J, the junction kept 4 bases outside the gene matches. The CDR3 has 14 amino acids. The germline gives CDR1 MNHNY, CDR2 SVGAGI (reference sequence). The chain's CDR3 is CASSLTGGNQPQHF. The CDR3 coding sequence is TGTGCCAGCAGCCTAACAGGGGGCAATCAGCCCCAGCATTTT.

A few counts support this clone. The rearrangement links TRBV6-5 to TRBJ2-3, with 9 bases that match TRBD2. Germline V lookup: CDR1 MNHEY, CDR2 SVGAGI. V shed 2 bases and J 3 bases; nucleotides not matched to a gene: 0. The CDR3 is 14 residues long. As DNA, the CDR3 is TGTGCCAGCAGTTACCTAGCGGGGACAGATACGCAGTATTTT. Amino acids: CASSYLAGTDTQYF.

The chain carries TRBV27 and TRBJ1-6; TRBD1 matches at 8 bases. From germline, CDR1 is MNHEY and CDR2 SMNVEV (reference sequence). The junction had 10 bases not matched to a gene; V was cut back by 6 bases and J by 9 bases. CDR3 length: 15 residues. CDR3 in DNA: TGTGCCAGCAGCCCCTATAGTACAGGGGGTTCACCCCTCCACTTT. This translates into CASSPYSTGGSPLHF.

The V and J genes are TRBV19 and TRBJ2-1; TRBD2 might be the D (6 bases). CDR3 length equals 13 residues. V lost 3 bases and J lost 10, with 13 bases in between. Germline V CDR1 and CDR2: LNHDA, SQIVND (reference sequence). CDR3 DNA sequence: TGTGCCAGTAGTATTCAAGCCGGAGGGGAGCAGTTCTTC. Its protein product is CASSIQAGGEQFF.

This clone was detected only a few times. The chain uses TRBV19 and TRBJ1-1; D unresolved. The CDR3 contains 13 residues. The germline V gene encodes CDR1 LNHDA and CDR2 SQIVND (reference sequence). V gave up 6 bases and J gave up 4 bases, with 12 bases separating them. The CDR3 DNA reads as TGTGCCAGTAGCCTCGGCCTAGGCACTGAAGCTTTCTTT. Residues: CASSLGLGTEAFF.

The chain uses TRBV7-2 and TRBJ2-1, with 11 nucleotides matching TRBD2. Germline V gene sequence: CDR1 SGHTA, CDR2 FQGNSA. The length of the CDR3 is 13 residues. J was trimmed by 14 bases and V by 3 bases; bases with no gene match: 6. DNA for the CDR3: TGTGCCAGCAGCTTTATTAGCGGGGGGGCGAAGTTCTTC. Residues: CASSFISGGAKFF.

The CDR3 reads CASRGGTSGETQYF. In DNA, the CDR3 is TGTGCCAGCAGGGGGGGGACTAGCGGGGAGACCCAGTACTTC. The J gene is TRBJ2-5, the V gene TRBV2; 12 nucleotides align to TRBD2. The germline V gene has CDR1 SNHLY and CDR2 FYNNEI. Germline trimming cut 6 bases from V and 5 bases from J; bases unmatched to any gene: 4. The CDR3 is 14 amino acids.

Concerning this clone: Other nucleotide sequences from this sample produce the same CDR3. The chain has TRBV7-9 and TRBJ1-2; TRBD1 agrees at 8 bases. Trimming removed 2 bases from V and 6 bases from J; junction bases left unmatched: 2. Germline CDR1 is SEHNR and CDR2 is FQNEAQ (reference sequence). The CDR3 has 13 amino acids. CDR3 amino acids: CASSLSGGDGYTF. The CDR3 coding sequence is TGTGCCAGCAGCTTATCAGGGGGCGATGGCTACACCTTC.

This chain uses TRBV7-9 with TRBJ2-1; D perhaps matches TRBD1 (6 bases). V was cut by 3 bases and J by 1 base, with 13 bases left in between. The germline V gene has CDR1 SEHNR and CDR2 FQNEAQ (reference sequence). CDR3 size: 16 residues. For the CDR3, the DNA is TGTGCCAGCAGCTTCGTGGGCAGGGGTTCCTACAATGAGCAGTTCTTC. Residues: CASSFVGRGSYNEQFF.